A selection of T cell receptor beta chains follows, all from one sample in a study of cytomegalovirus exposure and HLA in healthy donors. Sequenced by immunoSEQ multiplex PCR; TCRdb stores in-frame clones only, minus some. The sample lists 100,000 to 150,000 clones; about 80% were seen once. What was sequenced was PBMCs. These receptors all stem from a man younger than 40 in good health and CMV-seropositive. CDR3s include the opening cysteine and the closing phenylalanine or tryptophan. The order of the fields is clone size, CDR3 length, V gene, J gene, D gene, CDR3 protein, CDR3 DNA. D genes are given only for firm matches. Rows may omit the clone size; those that give it use once, few, many or a size class.

.	13	TRBV27	TRBJ1-5	.	CASSFGHRQPQHF	TGTGCCAGCAGTTTCGGTCATCGTCAGCCCCAGCATTTT
.	14	TRBV13	TRBJ2-5	.	CASSSSGGLSTQYF	TGTGCCAGCAGCTCCTCGGGGGGCCTGTCGACCCAGTACTTC
.	13	TRBV5-1	TRBJ1-2	TRBD1	CASSQGQGPGYTF	TGCGCCAGCAGCCAAGGACAGGGGCCTGGCTACACCTTC
few	14	TRBV19	TRBJ1-6	TRBD1	CATRVGTDGSPLHF	TGTGCCACAAGAGTAGGGACAGACGGTTCACCCCTCCACTTT
.	13	TRBV19	TRBJ2-5	TRBD2	CASSREGRETQYF	TGTGCCAGTAGCCGGGAGGGCCGGGAGACCCAGTACTTC
.	14	TRBV2	TRBJ2-3	.	CASSLEGHTDTQYF	TGTGCCAGCAGCCTCGAAGGACACACAGATACGCAGTATTTT
.	13	TRBV27	TRBJ1-5	.	CASSPLNNQPQHF	TGTGCCAGCAGCCCTCTAAACAATCAGCCCCAGCATTTT
.	14	TRBV5-1	TRBJ2-2	.	CASRPAGSYGLLFF	TGCGCCAGCAGACCCGCGGGGAGTTACGGCTTGCTGTTTTTT
.	14	TRBV5-1	TRBJ2-3	TRBD2	CASSLGLAGQRQYF	TGCGCCAGCAGCTTGGGACTAGCGGGGCAACGTCAGTATTTT
.	15	TRBV27	TRBJ2-6	TRBD2	CASRTGGSGANVLTF	TGTGCCAGCAGAACGGGGGGCTCTGGGGCCAACGTCCTGACTTTC